This T cell receptor beta chain was obtained from a study of CD8 T cells in ankylosing spondylitis. With molecular barcodes, quantitative 5'-RACE was used to make the TCR beta libraries. TCRdb passed the 5' RACE reads through MiXCR, listing each CDR3 protein once. The sample lists approximately 69,000 distinct CDR3 sequences, approximately 5.3% seen once, with about 2% in the top ten. As concerns this clonotype: Its target is not known. A single base separates this from a much larger clone, so it may be a read error. Likely a read error: the CDR3 ends without its conserved phenylalanine or tryptophan.

Unmatched junction bases numbered 7, after V lost 7 bases and J lost 6 bases. The CDR3 length is 13 residues. CDR1 and CDR2 from the germline V gene are SNHLY and FYNNEI. General study results and limits: Clones linked to disease were reported to show significant enrichment in matched ankylosing spondylitis synovial fluid.

The receptor's source is a male donor with ankylosing spondylitis or in good health (not recorded which). This chain joins TRBV2 and TRBJ2-7, with TRBD2 matching over 9 bases. Input material: blood, either unsorted or a sorted T cell fraction (not recorded which). Written as DNA, the CDR3 is TGTGCCAGCAACCCTGATAGCGGGGGCGAGCAGTACCTC. It specifies CASNPDSGGEQYL.